This TCR beta chain was captured in a study of T cell repertoires in cytomegalovirus infection. This CDR3 region has 15 residues. Trimming removed 3 bases from V and 4 bases from J; junction bases left unmatched: 6. Germline-derived CDR1 and CDR2 are DFQATT and SNEGSKA (reference sequence). TCRdb independently ran MiXCR on the reads; one entry per CDR3 protein. The sample has just under 550,000 distinct CDR3 sequences; 26% are singletons. Findings of the study overall: Dominating the ex vivo response were HLA-C-restricted CMV-specific TCR beta clonotypes. The study identified carriers of CMV plus the relevant HLA from cumulative public TCR beta family frequency.

A remark on this clonotype: Its antigen is not identified.

Input material: PBMCs. This TCR was sampled from a human donor in good health (CMV status not recorded). Some clones in this sample may be carry-over from other donors' samples. V is TRBV20-1 and J is TRBJ2-3, with 11 bases aligning to TRBD2. The chain's CDR3 is CSASSLAGGSDTQYF. The DNA of the CDR3 is TGCAGTGCTAGCTCTTTAGCGGGAGGGTCAGATACGCAGTATTTT.